This T cell receptor (beta chain) was identified during a study of early T cells in non-severe SARS-CoV-2 infection. Looking at the study overall: With bulk RNA from unsorted whole blood as input, sequencing yielded unpaired chains.

This clonotype was detected many times. At one boundary the junction diverges from the germline segment, which might be a read error. Researchers tagged individual cDNA molecules with unique molecular identifiers. One entry per CDR3 protein results from TCRdb running MiXCR on the 5' RACE reads. The repertoire holds around 67,000 distinct CDR3 sequences, with approximately 13% as singletons. The CDR3 sequence is 13 residues long. Looked up from germline, CDR1 is SGHAT and CDR2 is FQNNGV. The TCR originated in an adult who was a healthcare worker with PCR-confirmed SARS-CoV-2 infection or an uninfected control (not recorded which). The V and J genes are TRBV11-2 and TRBJ2-3; D gene ambiguous. The sequencing sample was made of whole blood. The CDR3 DNA reads TGTGCCAGCAGTTTAGGAAGCCCAGATACGCAGTATTTT. Protein product: CASSLGSPDTQYF.